The clone carrying this T cell receptor beta chain was observed a few times. Its antigen is not identified. It was with a sample-barcoded 5' primer and a J-beta primer mix that a second PCR of about 6 to 12 cycles was run. TCRdb re-derived calls from the 5' RACE reads in MiXCR, one entry per CDR3 protein. This table has fewer than 950,000 distinct CDR3 sequences, roughly 50% appearing once. The data were taken from a study of blood T cells in healthy people across ages. General study results and limits: Both higher diversity and more naive CD4+ cells marked long-lived donors when set against aged donors.

Looked up from germline, CDR1 is DFQATT and CDR2 is SNEGSKA (reference sequence). The CDR3 is 14 amino acids. Trimming left V 3 bases short and J 5 bases short, with 16 bases between. The receptor was derived from a man at least 80 years old in good health. V and J are TRBV20-1 and TRBJ1-2, with D tentatively TRBD1 (5 bases). Sample: blood. CDR3 sequence reads: CSARGEGRTYGYTF. As DNA, the CDR3 is TGCAGTGCTAGGGGGGAGGGCCGGACTTATGGCTACACCTTC.